This is a list of T cell receptor beta chains from one sample in a study of cytomegalovirus exposure and HLA in healthy donors. Clones were sequenced by immunoSEQ multiplex PCR, and TCRdb holds only the in-frame ones, with some missing. Seen here are 160,000 or so clones, 70% to 85% observed once, and the top ten hold approximately 1.5%. The sample consisted of PBMCs. All receptors come from a male donor in good health and CMV-seronegative. Both conserved end residues are part of each CDR3.

v_gene: TRBV30; j_gene: TRBJ2-5; CDR3aa: CAWRSTGLETQYF
v_gene: TRBV5-4; j_gene: TRBJ2-1; CDR3aa: CASTLAGSRNEQFF
v_gene: TRBV18; j_gene: TRBJ1-4; CDR3aa: CASSPQSSHNEKLFF
v_gene: TRBV27; j_gene: TRBJ1-2; CDR3aa: CASSIRTGGYGYTF
v_gene: TRBV28; j_gene: TRBJ2-7; CDR3aa: CASSRGTYEQYF
v_gene: TRBV10-3; j_gene: TRBJ1-1; CDR3aa: CAISRQGFTEAFF
v_gene: TRBV9; j_gene: TRBJ2-1; CDR3aa: CASSVGTSGGAREQFF
v_gene: TRBV5-1; j_gene: TRBJ2-3; CDR3aa: CATQSGGGTDTQYF
v_gene: TRBV28; j_gene: TRBJ2-7; CDR3aa: CASSEPGQSRVYEQYF
v_gene: TRBV4-2; j_gene: TRBJ2-5; CDR3aa: CASSPYQAAGGSETQYF
v_gene: TRBV23-1; j_gene: TRBJ1-5; CDR3aa: CASRTQLNQPQHF
v_gene: TRBV5-1; j_gene: TRBJ2-2; CDR3aa: CASSYDTLTGELFF
v_gene: TRBV5-6; j_gene: TRBJ1-5; CDR3aa: CASSWGRDQPQHF
v_gene: TRBV18; j_gene: TRBJ2-2; CDR3aa: CASSPKPRAGELFF
v_gene: TRBV6-5; j_gene: TRBJ2-1; CDR3aa: CASSPRTGGNEQFF
v_gene: TRBV6-5; j_gene: TRBJ2-1; CDR3aa: CASIGLAGSYNEQFF
v_gene: TRBV5-8; j_gene: TRBJ1-5; CDR3aa: CASSLPQRADRATQPQHF
v_gene: TRBV30; j_gene: TRBJ2-3; CDR3aa: CAWSTGAADTQYF
v_gene: TRBV6-5; j_gene: TRBJ1-6; CDR3aa: CASWSGTGFSPLHF
v_gene: TRBV7-9; j_gene: .; CDR3aa: CASSSPGGGGSTEQYF
v_gene: TRBV5-1; j_gene: TRBJ2-5; CDR3aa: CASAESLETQYF
v_gene: TRBV11-2; j_gene: TRBJ2-7; CDR3aa: CASSLDPNRFEQYF
v_gene: TRBV27; j_gene: TRBJ2-5; CDR3aa: CASSPGTSGRFYQETQYF
v_gene: TRBV27; j_gene: TRBJ2-7; CDR3aa: CASSGDSSFGEQYF
v_gene: TRBV2; j_gene: TRBJ1-2; CDR3aa: CASRYDFLTNYGYTF
v_gene: TRBV28; j_gene: TRBJ1-1; CDR3aa: CASSLGTGGTEAFF
v_gene: TRBV28; j_gene: TRBJ2-7; CDR3aa: CASSHRTGANYEQYF
v_gene: TRBV4-1; j_gene: TRBJ1-4; CDR3aa: CASSLRQGDEKLFF
v_gene: TRBV27; j_gene: TRBJ1-5; CDR3aa: CASSSGLSSQPQHF
v_gene: TRBV29-1; j_gene: TRBJ2-1; CDR3aa: CSVFRGGTENEQFF
v_gene: TRBV4-1; j_gene: TRBJ1-5; CDR3aa: CASSPGTGAWQPQHF
v_gene: TRBV5-1; j_gene: TRBJ2-7; CDR3aa: CASSLATGPYEQYF
v_gene: TRBV11-2; j_gene: TRBJ2-1; CDR3aa: CASSLQGGLAGGNEQFF
v_gene: TRBV27; j_gene: TRBJ1-1; CDR3aa: CASSINRGQRNTEAFF
v_gene: TRBV11-2; j_gene: TRBJ2-6; CDR3aa: CASSWTVSGANVLTF
v_gene: TRBV5-5; j_gene: TRBJ2-7; CDR3aa: CASTPGGRHEQYF
v_gene: TRBV9; j_gene: TRBJ1-3; CDR3aa: CASNLGDLTGNTIYF
v_gene: TRBV29-1; j_gene: TRBJ2-1; CDR3aa: CSSRVGALGGEQFF
v_gene: TRBV10-3; j_gene: TRBJ1-1; CDR3aa: CAISEGDYAEAFF
v_gene: TRBV11-2; j_gene: TRBJ2-3; CDR3aa: CASSSVDRGVEDTQYF
v_gene: TRBV27; j_gene: TRBJ1-2; CDR3aa: CASSPRRGYGYTF
v_gene: TRBV18; j_gene: TRBJ2-1; CDR3aa: CASSPYTGGDEQFF
v_gene: TRBV5-4; j_gene: TRBJ2-5; CDR3aa: CASSPRLAGGSETQYF
v_gene: TRBV5-1; j_gene: TRBJ1-3; CDR3aa: CASSLEAGPSGNTIYF
v_gene: TRBV7-2; j_gene: TRBJ1-2; CDR3aa: CASSFRLGGTNYGYTF
v_gene: TRBV6-1; j_gene: TRBJ2-7; CDR3aa: CASSEHQEQYF
v_gene: TRBV19; j_gene: TRBJ1-5; CDR3aa: CASSARDSGNQPQHF
v_gene: TRBV19; j_gene: TRBJ2-1; CDR3aa: CASRGGTRPYNEQFF
v_gene: TRBV2; j_gene: TRBJ2-5; CDR3aa: CASSEAGATKETQYF
v_gene: TRBV9; j_gene: TRBJ2-3; CDR3aa: CASSPMAVSTDTQYF
v_gene: TRBV13; j_gene: TRBJ1-1; CDR3aa: CASSSPGGRNTEAFF
v_gene: TRBV7-2; j_gene: TRBJ1-1; CDR3aa: CASSSGHHNTEAFF
v_gene: TRBV4-3; j_gene: TRBJ2-4; CDR3aa: CASSQVVAGTLAKNIQYF